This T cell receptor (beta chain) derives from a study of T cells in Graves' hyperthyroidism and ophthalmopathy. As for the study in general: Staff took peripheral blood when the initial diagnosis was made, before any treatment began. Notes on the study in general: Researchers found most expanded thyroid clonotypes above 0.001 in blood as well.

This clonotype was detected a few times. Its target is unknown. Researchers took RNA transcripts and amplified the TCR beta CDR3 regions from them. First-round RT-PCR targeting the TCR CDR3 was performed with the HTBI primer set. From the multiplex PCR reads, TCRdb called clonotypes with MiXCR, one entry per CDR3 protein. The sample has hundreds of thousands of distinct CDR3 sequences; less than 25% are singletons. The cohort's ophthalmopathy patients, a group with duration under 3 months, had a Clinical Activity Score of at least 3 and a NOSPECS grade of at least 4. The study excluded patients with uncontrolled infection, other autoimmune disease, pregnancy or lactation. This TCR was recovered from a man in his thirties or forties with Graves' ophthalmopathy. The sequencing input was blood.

The CDR3 DNA is TGTGCCTGGAGTCCAAACACCGGGGAGCTGTTTTTT. This encodes CAWSPNTGELFF. The chain has TRBV30 and TRBJ2-2, with D uncertain. The CDR3 extends over 12 amino acids. The V gene's germline CDR1 is GTSNPN and CDR2 SVGIG (reference sequence). Trimming took 2 bases from V and 2 from J, leaving 3 bases between them.